This TCR beta chain comes out of a study of identical twins. Remarks on this clonotype: Its cognate antigen is unknown.

V shed 2 bases, J shed 6 bases, and the junction held 6 bases outside the gene matches. This CDR3 contains 14 residues. CDR1 MDHEN and CDR2 SYDVKM come from the germline V gene. Whole-study findings and limits: Cross-sectional statistics, not tracking of the same donors, supported the conclusions. Insertions were fewer in abundant cord blood beta clonotypes, whereas memory repertoires showed none of this pattern.

Only healthy Caucasians were included as donors. TCRdb passed the 5' RACE reads through MiXCR, listing each CDR3 protein once. The sample lists some 1,600,000 distinct CDR3 sequences, about 30% occurring once. This TCR was recovered from a newborn girl in good health. The rearrangement joins TRBV28 to TRBJ1-1; 7 nucleotides line up with TRBD1. The sample consisted of cord blood. CDR3 sequence (DNA): TGTGCCAGCAGTTTAGACGGGACAGCGTCTGAAGCTTTCTTT. Translated, it gives CASSLDGTASEAFF.